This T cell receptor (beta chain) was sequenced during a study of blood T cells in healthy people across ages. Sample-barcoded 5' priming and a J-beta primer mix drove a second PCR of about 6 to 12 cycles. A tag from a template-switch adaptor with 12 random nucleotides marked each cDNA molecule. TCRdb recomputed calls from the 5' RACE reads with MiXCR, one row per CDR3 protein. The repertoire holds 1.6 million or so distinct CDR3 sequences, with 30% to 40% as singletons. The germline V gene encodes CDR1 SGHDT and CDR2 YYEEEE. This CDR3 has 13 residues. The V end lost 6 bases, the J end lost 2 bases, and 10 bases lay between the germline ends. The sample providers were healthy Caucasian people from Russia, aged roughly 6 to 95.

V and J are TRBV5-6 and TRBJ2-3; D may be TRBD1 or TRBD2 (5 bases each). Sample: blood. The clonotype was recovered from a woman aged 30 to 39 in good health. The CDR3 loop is CASNQGDTDTQYF. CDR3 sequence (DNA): TGTGCCAGCAACCAGGGAGACACAGATACGCAGTATTTT.